The present T cell receptor beta chain was sequenced within a study of CD8+ T cells in alopecia areata. Findings of the study overall: It was lesional scalp, especially alopecia totalis/universalis, that showed higher clonality than normal scalp.

In each case, RNA was isolated and then reverse transcribed into cDNA as the sequencing template. Clones were sequenced by immunoSEQ multiplex PCR, and TCRdb holds only the in-frame ones, with some missing. Of 150,000 to 200,000 clones listed, 55% were seen once; the top ten hold 4% to 5.5%. Details on this clone: The antigen is not known.

Isolation of CD4+ and CD8+ T cells from PBMCs was achieved by sorting. This CDR3 is 18 amino acids long. The V and J ends lost 2 bases and 6 bases, in that order; junction bases with no gene match: 12. Germline V gene lookup returns CDR1 SGHTA and CDR2 FQGNSA. The genes are TRBV7-2 and TRBJ2-2; TRBD2 matches 10 bases. The TCR comes from a human donor in good health. The source material was CD4+ T cells sorted from blood. In DNA, the CDR3 is TGTGCCAGCAGCTTAAGTGGGAAGCTAGCGGGAGTTCCCGGGGAGCTGTTTTTT. Translation: CASSLSGKLAGVPGELFF.